This T cell receptor beta chain was retrieved from a study of blood T cell repertoires in COVID-19. About the research overall: Whether acute or convalescent, the COVID-19 samples came from the United States, Italy and Spain.

The repertoire was sequenced with immunoSEQ multiplex PCR; TCRdb's copy has only in-frame clones and lacks some. The sample comprises around 100,000 clones, 70% to 90% of which are singletons, and approximately 1.5% rests with the top ten. The germline V and J ends were trimmed by 7 bases and 1 base, with 10 bases remaining between them. Germline V gene data show CDR1 as GTSNPN and CDR2 as SVGIG (reference sequence). This CDR3 is 12 amino acids long. This chain uses TRBV30 with TRBJ1-1; possibly TRBD1 for D (5 bases). This sequence was found in a man in his forties with acute or convalescent COVID-19. The source material was peripheral blood. The CDR3 reads CASDTTNTEAFF. CDR3 coding DNA: TGTGCCTCGGACACCACGAACACTGAAGCTTTCTTT.